These 18 T cell receptor beta chains were sequenced from one sample in a study of cytomegalovirus exposure and HLA in healthy donors. 13 Jbeta primers and 60 Vbeta primers were used for the PCR. The table came from immunoSEQ multiplex PCR; TCRdb's copy has only in-frame clones and leaves some out. The sample carries about 140,000 clones, approximately 70% recorded once. The source material was PBMCs. The receptors stem from a human donor in good health.

The chain joins TRBV6-1 to TRBJ1-1; 7 bases are a match to TRBD1. V trimming: 7 bases; J trimming: 3 bases; junction bases outside the gene matches: 5. The CDR3 has 13 amino acids. CDR1 and CDR2 from the germline V gene are MNHNS and SASEGT. The CDR3 sequence is CASKDRPHTEAFF. CDR3 coding DNA: TGTGCCAGCAAGGACAGGCCACACACTGAAGCTTTCTTT.

V usage is TRBV15 and J usage is TRBJ2-1, with 11 nucleotides matching TRBD2. V lost 4 bases and J lost 4; bases outside the gene matches: 12. The CDR3 loop spans 18 amino acids. Germline V gene sequence: CDR1 LNHNV, CDR2 YYDKDF (reference sequence). The CDR3 loop is CATSTSHLAGGPYNEQFF. The CDR3 DNA is TGTGCCACCAGCACCAGTCATCTAGCGGGGGGACCTTACAATGAGCAGTTCTTC.

This chain joins TRBV9 and TRBJ2-1; D not resolved. The CDR3 has 13 amino acids. Germline lookup yields CDR1 SGDLS and CDR2 YYNGEE. V lost 4 bases and J lost 7, with 12 bases in between. CDR3 bases: TGTGCCAGCAGCCCCGCCGACACTAATGAGCAGTTCTTC. Translated: CASSPADTNEQFF.

This clone occurred a few times. The V call is TRBV15, the J call TRBJ2-5; 9 nucleotides line up with TRBD1. Germline V lookup: CDR1 LNHNV, CDR2 YYDKDF (reference sequence). V lost 3 bases to trimming and J lost 5 bases; unmatched junction nucleotides: 7. This CDR3 is built from 15 residues. Written as DNA, the CDR3 is TGTGCCACCAGCAGTCAGACAGGGGGTAGGGAGACCCAGTACTTC. Its protein product is CATSSQTGGRETQYF.

The genes are TRBV7-3 and TRBJ2-1; 7 bases align to TRBD2. The CDR3 runs 14 residues. Germline-derived CDR1 and CDR2 are SGHTA and FQGTGA. Trimming removed 4 bases from V and 4 bases from J; junction bases left unmatched: 4. DNA of the CDR3: TGTGCCAGCAGCTACAGCGGGATTTACAATGAGCAGTTCTTC. It specifies CASSYSGIYNEQFF.

The rearrangement uses TRBV5-1 and TRBJ1-1, with 10 bases lining up with TRBD1. Looked up from germline, CDR1 is SGHRS and CDR2 is YFSETQ. V lost 3 bases, J lost 0 bases, and 5 bases stayed unmatched. The CDR3 runs to 16 residues. The CDR3 is CASSWGQGTMNTEAFF. The CDR3 DNA reads TGCGCCAGCAGCTGGGGACAGGGGACGATGAACACTGAAGCTTTCTTT. The variable domain in full, completed from reference TRBV5-1 and TRBJ1-1, reads KAGVTQTPRYLIKTRGQQVTLSCSPISGHRSVSWYQQTPGQGLQFLFEYFSETQRNKGNFPGRFSGRQFSNSRSEMNVSTLELGDSALYLCASSWGQGTMNTEAFFGQGTRLTVV.

The rearrangement joins TRBV5-5 to TRBJ1-2; TRBD1 matches at 10 bases. With 4 bases clipped from V and 7 bases from J, the junction kept 10 bases outside the gene matches. The germline V gene has CDR1 SGHKS and CDR2 YYEKEE (reference sequence). The CDR3 covers 15 residues. The CDR3 DNA reads as TGTGCCAGCAGCGACGCTCCGGGACAGGGGTGTGGCTACACCTTC. Residues: CASSDAPGQGCGYTF.

The J gene is TRBJ2-5, the V gene TRBV5-4; 12 bases are a match to TRBD1. Germline V lookup: CDR1 SGHNT, CDR2 YYREEE (reference sequence). The length of the CDR3 is 15 residues. The J segment lost 9 bases and the V segment lost 3 bases, leaving 9 bases of the junction unmatched. The CDR3 DNA sequence: TGTGCCAGCAGCTCCCGGGACAGGGGGCTTGAGGCCCAGTACTTC. This encodes CASSSRDRGLEAQYF.

The rearrangement uses TRBV19 and TRBJ1-1; D is unresolved. Trimming cost V 8 bases and J 2 bases, with 12 bases left between them. The CDR3 spans 13 residues. Germline V gene lookup returns CDR1 LNHDA and CDR2 SQIVND (reference sequence). CDR3 amino acids: CASSSRGNTEAFF. DNA for the CDR3: TGTGCCAGTTCTTCTCGGGGTAACACTGAAGCTTTCTTT.

This clone was recorded a few times. J is TRBJ1-1 and V is TRBV6-5; the D is unclear. CDR3 size: 14 residues. Germline V gene lookup returns CDR1 MNHEY and CDR2 SVGAGI. V was pared by 2 bases and J by 1 base, with 8 bases between. The CDR3 sequence is CASSYGRQNTEAFF. CDR3 DNA sequence: TGTGCCAGCAGTTACGGGCGACAGAACACTGAAGCTTTCTTT.

This sequence joins TRBV11-3 and TRBJ2-1; 7 positions match TRBD1. The CDR3 spans 13 residues. After removal of 4 bases from V and 6 bases from J, the junction contained 3 bases not matched to a gene. Germline V CDR1 and CDR2: SGHNT, YENEEA. The CDR3 here is CASSSDRVNEQFF. For the CDR3, the DNA is TGTGCCAGCAGCTCAGACAGGGTCAATGAGCAGTTCTTC.

This clone came up a few times. V and J are TRBV13 and TRBJ2-3; TRBD2 matches 9 bases. Germline CDR1 and CDR2: PRHDT and FYEKMQ (reference sequence). V dropped 5 bases and J dropped 2; count of bases not matched to a gene: 23. This CDR3 is built from 21 residues. CDR3 residues: CASSRRLAETPPLGATDTQYF. Written as DNA, the CDR3 is TGTGCCAGCAGCAGAAGACTAGCGGAAACACCCCCCCTTGGGGCCACAGATACGCAGTATTTT.

This chain joins TRBV4-1 and TRBJ1-2, with a possible D match to TRBD1 (6 bases). The CDR3 covers 15 residues. The germline CDR1 and CDR2 sequences are MGHRA and YSYEKL. V lost 0 bases, J lost 4 bases, and 12 bases lay in between. CDR3 sequence (DNA): TGCGCCAGCAGCCAAGAGGCAGGGGTAGTCTATGGCTACACCTTC. Its translation is CASSQEAGVVYGYTF.

The V call is TRBV10-2, the J call TRBJ1-1, with 8 bases aligning to TRBD1. Germline assignment: CDR1 WSHSY and CDR2 SAAADI. V shed 5 bases, J shed 3 bases, and the junction held 5 bases outside the gene matches. The CDR3 has 14 amino acids. The DNA for the CDR3 is TGCGCCAGCAGTTCGCAGGGGGCCGACACTGAAGCTTTCTTT. Translated: CASSSQGADTEAFF.

The chain joins TRBV7-9 to TRBJ2-5; the match to TRBD2 covers 12 bases. With V trimmed by 6 bases and J by 5 bases, 10 bases remained unmatched. This CDR3 contains 16 residues. Germline lookup yields CDR1 SEHNR and CDR2 FQNEAQ (reference sequence). The CDR3 DNA reads as TGTGCCAGCAGTCCCCCTAGCGGGGGGGCGGGGGAGACCCAGTACTTC. Translated, it gives CASSPPSGGAGETQYF.

The rearrangement links TRBV5-1 to TRBJ1-6; 7 positions agree with TRBD1. This CDR3 is 15 amino acids long. Germline CDR1 SGHRS, CDR2 YFSETQ. V lost 2 bases and J lost 8; bases outside the gene matches: 7. DNA for the CDR3: TGCGCCAGCAGCTTCGTCGGCCAGGGGGATTCACCCCTCCACTTT. As protein: CASSFVGQGDSPLHF.

The rearrangement joins TRBV9 to TRBJ2-5; 14 nucleotides match TRBD2. Germline V lookup: CDR1 SGDLS, CDR2 YYNGEE. J was trimmed by 4 bases and V by 5 bases; bases with no gene match: 7. CDR3 length: 16 residues. The CDR3 sequence is CASRPGTSGGGETQYF. For the CDR3, the DNA is TGTGCCAGCAGACCGGGGACTAGCGGGGGAGGAGAGACCCAGTACTTC.

The J gene is TRBJ2-2, the V gene TRBV4-2; D is unclear. Germline V gene sequence: CDR1 LGHNA, CDR2 YNFKEQ. CDR3 length equals 15 residues. Between the trimmed V and J ends, which lost 1 base and 5 bases, there was a span of 11 bases. The CDR3 DNA is TGTGCCAGCAGCCAAGCACGACCTAGGACCGGGGAGCTGTTTTTT. Its translation: CASSQARPRTGELFF.